Shown below are 22 T cell receptor beta chains from a single sample sequenced in a study of blood T cell repertoires in COVID-19. The assay was immunoSEQ multiplex PCR, and TCRdb's table has in-frame clones only and misses some. The table has about 220,000 clones, 70% to 90% seen once. The sequencing input was peripheral blood. These receptors all come from a woman aged 50 to 65 with COVID-19, enrolled during active disease.

The rearrangement links TRBV25-1 to TRBJ2-1; D might be TRBD2 (6 bases). The CDR3 is 16 amino acids. The ends were cut back, 8 bases at V and 5 bases at J, with 22 bases in the middle. The germline V gene has CDR1 MGHDK and CDR2 SYGVNS. The CDR3 is CASPSKPGVNNNEQFF. CDR3 DNA sequence: TGTGCCAGCCCCTCGAAACCGGGGGTAAACAACAATGAGCAGTTCTTC.

The V and J genes are TRBV19 and TRBJ1-5; 7 bases are a match to TRBD1. The germline V gene encodes CDR1 LNHDA and CDR2 SQIVND (reference sequence). This CDR3 spans 15 amino acids. V dropped 3 bases and J dropped 6; count of bases not matched to a gene: 8. The CDR3 sequence is CASSINRQGSQPQHF. The CDR3 nucleotides read TGTGCCAGTAGTATCAACCGACAGGGCAGTCAGCCCCAGCATTTT.

The V and J genes are TRBV27 and TRBJ2-7; a possible D gene is TRBD1 (6 bases). The germline V gene has CDR1 MNHEY and CDR2 SMNVEV (reference sequence). Trimming left V 10 bases short and J 3 bases short, with 16 bases between. The CDR3 consists of 13 residues. Written as DNA, the CDR3 is TGTGCCAACGAGGAACAGGGCAACTACGAGCAGTACGTC. Protein product: CANEEQGNYEQYV.

This rearrangement joins TRBV7-3 to TRBJ2-2; D call uncertain. CDR1 SGHTA and CDR2 FQGTGA come from the germline V gene. Trimming removed 2 bases from V and 1 base from J, with 5 bases in between. The CDR3 sequence is 14 residues long. The CDR3 coding sequence is TGTGCCAGCAGCTTAGGGCTGAACACCGGGGAGCTGTTTTTT. This gives the protein CASSLGLNTGELFF.

This chain connects TRBV6-5 to TRBJ2-5; 8 nucleotides align to TRBD2. The CDR3 runs 13 residues. V lost 8 bases to trimming and J lost 4 bases; unmatched junction nucleotides: 6. Germline V CDR1 and CDR2: MNHEY, SVGAGI. CDR3 coding DNA: TGTGCCAGCCAGGCGGGGGGAGGAGAGACCCAGTACTTC. This sequence encodes CASQAGGGETQYF.

The rearrangement links TRBV12-5 to TRBJ2-5, with 11 bases aligning to TRBD1. Per the germline V gene, CDR1 is LGHNT and CDR2 is FRNRAP. The CDR3 covers 17 residues. The V gene end was trimmed by 5 bases and the J gene end by 4 bases; junction bases not matched to a gene: 12. For the CDR3, the DNA is TGTGCTAGTGGTCTGGACAGGGGGCTCTCCAATCGAGAGACCCAGTACTTC. Its protein is CASGLDRGLSNRETQYF.

Only one count was recorded for this clone. This rearrangement joins TRBV27 to TRBJ1-4; 10 bases are shared with TRBD1. The CDR3 sequence is 14 residues long. J gave up 11 bases and V 6 bases, and 9 bases lay outside the gene matches. Germline CDR1 reads MNHEY; CDR2 reads SMNVEV (reference sequence). CDR3 sequence: CASSTGTGVGKLFF. CDR3 sequence (DNA): TGTGCCAGCAGCACCGGGACAGGGGTTGGGAAACTGTTTTTT.

The V gene is TRBV3-1 (or the pseudogene TRBV3-2), the J gene TRBJ1-4; TRBD1 is a possible D gene (6 bases). The CDR3 spans 15 residues. The ends were cut back, 4 bases at V and 8 bases at J, with 17 bases in the middle. Germline V lookup: CDR1 LGHDT, CDR2 YNNKEL (reference sequence). This chain's CDR3 is CASSLRTALGEKLFF. The CDR3 DNA reads TGTGCCAGCAGCCTTCGGACAGCTTTGGGGGAAAAACTGTTTTTT.

This sequence joins TRBV4-3 and TRBJ2-3; 7 bases fit TRBD2. V lost 0 bases to trimming and J lost 3 bases; unmatched junction nucleotides: 3. This CDR3 has 15 residues. CDR1 and CDR2 (germline): LGHNA, YSLEER. This chain's CDR3 is CASSQDSGGTDTQYF. Here the CDR3 DNA reads TGCGCCAGCAGCCAAGATTCGGGGGGTACAGATACGCAGTATTTT.

CDR3: CANGTRSFYEQYF. CDR3 coding DNA: TGTGCCAACGGGACTCGCAGTTTTTACGAGCAGTACTTC. The chain joins TRBV24-1 to TRBJ2-7; D perhaps matches TRBD2 (6 bases). Germline CDR1 is KGHDR and CDR2 is SFDVKD. This CDR3 comprises 13 residues. Trimming left V 11 bases short and J 4 bases short, with 17 bases between.

V gene TRBV5-1 combines with J gene TRBJ2-5; TRBD2 aligns across 8 bases. Per the germline V gene, CDR1 is SGHRS and CDR2 is YFSETQ. This CDR3 has 15 amino acids. The trim removed 5 bases at V and 3 bases at J, leaving 9 bases unmatched. CDR3 bases: TGCGCCAGCAGTAAAGGCGGGGGGACCGAAGAGACCCAGTACTTC. Translation: CASSKGGGTEETQYF.

The chain couples TRBV5-4 to TRBJ2-2, with D tentatively TRBD1 (7 bases). CDR3 length: 15 residues. Germline V gene data show CDR1 as SGHNT and CDR2 as YYREEE (reference sequence). Trimming stripped 4 bases from V and 7 bases from J, with 17 bases between. CDR3 coding DNA: TGTGCCAGCAGCGTTCAGGGGGGTAGCGGCGGGGAGCTGTTTTTT. This codes for CASSVQGGSGGELFF.

The chain couples TRBV6-5 to TRBJ1-4; 10 nucleotides agree with TRBD1. Germline CDR1 and CDR2: MNHEY and SVGAGI. V dropped 10 bases and J dropped 1; count of bases not matched to a gene: 6. This CDR3 is built from 15 residues. The CDR3 spells CAIRDRGLTNEKLFF. The DNA for the CDR3 is TGTGCCATACGGGACAGGGGCTTAACTAATGAAAAACTGTTTTTT.

Turning to this clone: Other DNA sequences in the sample encode the same CDR3. The chain has TRBV5-1 and TRBJ2-6, with a possible D match to TRBD1 (6 bases). Deletions cut 0 bases from V and 2 bases from J, with 6 bases between. Germline assignment: CDR1 SGHRS and CDR2 YFSETQ. The CDR3 is 15 amino acids. The CDR3 DNA sequence: TGCGCCAGCAGCTTGGACAGGGCTGGGGCCAACGTCCTGACTTTC. This gives the protein CASSLDRAGANVLTF.

This sequence joins TRBV5-1 and TRBJ1-2, with 9 bases matching TRBD1. The CDR3 loop spans 16 amino acids. CDR1 is SGHRS, CDR2 YFSETQ, per germline. V trimming: 2 bases; J trimming: 4 bases; junction bases outside the gene matches: 9. DNA for the CDR3: TGCGCCAGCAGCTTAACTACAGGGGGCACTCGCTATGGCTACACCTTC. This codes for CASSLTTGGTRYGYTF. The full variable domain, completed using reference TRBV5-1 and TRBJ1-2, is KAGVTQTPRYLIKTRGQQVTLSCSPISGHRSVSWYQQTPGQGLQFLFEYFSETQRNKGNFPGRFSGRQFSNSRSEMNVSTLELGDSALYLCASSLTTGGTRYGYTFGSGTRLTVV.

The rearrangement joins TRBV28 to TRBJ1-3; 12 positions match TRBD1. The CDR3 length is 19 residues. Per germline, CDR1 MDHEN and CDR2 SYDVKM. Germline trimming cut 5 bases from V and 4 bases from J; bases unmatched to any gene: 15. DNA of the CDR3: TGTGCCAGCAGTCGACCGGGACAGGGGGCCCGGCCAAAAGGAAACACCATATATTTT. It yields the protein CASSRPGQGARPKGNTIYF.

The table lists this clone with many counts. This sequence joins TRBV2 and TRBJ2-7; D unclear. The germline V gene has CDR1 SNHLY and CDR2 FYNNEI. The germline V and J ends were trimmed by 1 base and 0 bases, with 10 bases remaining between them. This CDR3 comprises 15 residues. The CDR3 DNA is TGTGCCAGCAGTGAAGGTTACGCCAGCTCCTACGAGCAGTACTTC. Amino acid sequence: CASSEGYASSYEQYF.

This chain connects TRBV24-1 to TRBJ2-2; 9 nucleotides align to TRBD2. Per the germline V gene, CDR1 is KGHDR and CDR2 is SFDVKD. The CDR3 loop spans 17 amino acids. V was pared by 1 base and J by 6 bases, with 8 bases of the junction left unmatched. The CDR3 DNA is TGTGCCACCAGTGATTTTAGGGGGACTAGCAGATCCGGGGAGCTGTTTTTT. It translates to CATSDFRGTSRSGELFF.

The chain is built from TRBV6-1 and TRBJ2-3; 9 bases are a match to TRBD1. After removal of 2 bases from V and 1 base from J, the junction contained 16 bases not matched to a gene. Germline V gene data show CDR1 as MNHNS and CDR2 as SASEGT. The CDR3 has 20 residues. CDR3 sequence reads: CASSEFPGQGRSGGTDTQYF. The CDR3 bases are TGTGCCAGCAGTGAATTCCCCGGACAGGGGAGAAGTGGGGGCACAGATACGCAGTATTTT.

V gene TRBV5-6 combines with J gene TRBJ2-1; TRBD1 matches 9 bases. There are 16 residues in the CDR3. CDR1 is SGHDT and CDR2 is YYEEEE in the germline V gene. The ends lost 2 bases at V and 1 base at J; junction bases unmatched: 4. The DNA of the CDR3 is TGTGCCAGCAGCTTACGGACAGGGGCTTCCTACAATGAGCAGTTCTTC. It is translated as CASSLRTGASYNEQFF. Full variable domain (outside the CDR3, taken from reference TRBV5-6 and TRBJ2-1): DAGVTQSPTHLIKTRGQQVTLRCSPKSGHDTVSWYQQALGQGPQFIFQYYEEEERQRGNFPDRFSGHQFPNYSSELNVNALLLGDSALYLCASSLRTGASYNEQFFGPGTRLTVL.

J is TRBJ2-1 and V is TRBV19, with 7 bases lining up with TRBD2. Per the germline V gene, CDR1 is LNHDA and CDR2 is SQIVND (reference sequence). The CDR3 has 16 amino acids. With V trimmed by 3 bases and J by 0 bases, 5 bases remained unmatched. CDR3 loop: CASSMRGTLSYNEQFF. Here the CDR3 DNA reads TGTGCCAGTAGTATGCGGGGGACTCTCTCCTACAATGAGCAGTTCTTC. Complete variable domain (other parts from reference TRBV19 and TRBJ2-1): DGGITQSPKYLFRKEGQNVTLSCEQNLNHDAMYWYRQDPGQGLRLIYYSQIVNDFQKGDIAEGYSVSREKKESFPLTVTSAQKNPTAFYLCASSMRGTLSYNEQFFGPGTRLTVL.

This sequence joins TRBV28 and TRBJ2-3, with 10 bases aligning to TRBD2. The V gene's germline CDR1 is MDHEN and CDR2 SYDVKM. The CDR3 runs to 18 residues. Losses at the gene ends were 5 bases for V and 2 bases for J; bases not matched to a gene: 13. CDR3 in amino acids: CASSTPLSSGGSTDTQYF. DNA for the CDR3: TGTGCCAGCAGTACCCCCCTAAGTAGCGGGGGGTCCACAGATACGCAGTATTTT.